This T cell receptor beta chain was retrieved from a study of response to subunit inactivated influenza vaccine. Broader study findings: New T cells are recruited in small numbers by each seasonal influenza vaccination, according to the authors' suggestion.

This CDR3 comprises 15 residues. The V gene lost 5 bases and the J gene lost 0 bases, with 13 bases spanning the gap. Germline V CDR1 and CDR2: MNHEY, SMNVEV (reference sequence). This clonotype was seen only a few times. Its matching antigen is unknown. Via MiXCR, TCRdb re-called the RT-PCR reads, giving one row per CDR3 protein. The table shows over 400,000 distinct CDR3 sequences, with approximately 11% occurring only once. This TCR was recovered from a man aged 50-60 years who received an inactivated influenza vaccine. The chain uses TRBV27 and TRBJ1-2; D uncertain. Sequenced material: PBMCs from blood, taken roughly 47 days after vaccination. Here the CDR3 DNA reads TGTGCCAGCAGTCCCGGGTCTTTCCCTAACTATGGCTACACCTTC. As protein: CASSPGSFPNYGYTF.